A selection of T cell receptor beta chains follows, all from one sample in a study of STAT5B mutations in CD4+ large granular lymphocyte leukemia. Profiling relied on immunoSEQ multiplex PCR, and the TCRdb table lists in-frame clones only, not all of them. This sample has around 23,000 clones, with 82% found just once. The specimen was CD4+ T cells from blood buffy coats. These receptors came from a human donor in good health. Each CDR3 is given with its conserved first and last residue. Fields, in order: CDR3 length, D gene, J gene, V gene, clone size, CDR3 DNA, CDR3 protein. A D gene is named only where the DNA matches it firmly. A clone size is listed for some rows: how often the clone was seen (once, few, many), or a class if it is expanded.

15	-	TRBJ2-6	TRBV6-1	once	TGTGCCAGCAGTGAAGACCCTTCTGGGGCCAACGTCCTGACTTTC	CASSEDPSGANVLTF
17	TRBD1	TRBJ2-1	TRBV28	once	TGTGCCAGCAGTCAGGCAGGGGGCCCTAGCTCCTACAATGAGCAGTTCTTC	CASSQAGGPSSYNEQFF
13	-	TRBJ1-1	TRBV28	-	TGTGCCAGCAGTTTCGGACGGCCGCTGGGTGCTTTCTTT	CASSFGRPLGAFF
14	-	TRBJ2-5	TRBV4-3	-	TGCGCCAGCAGCCGACAGGTCAGCCAAGAGACCCAGTACTTC	CASSRQVSQETQYF
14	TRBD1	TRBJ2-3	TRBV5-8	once	TGTGCCAGCAGCCCGGGGACAGGGTCAGATACGCAGTATTTT	CASSPGTGSDTQYF
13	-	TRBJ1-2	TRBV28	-	TGTGCCAGCACACTACAGGGTGACTATGGCTACACCTTC	CASTLQGDYGYTF
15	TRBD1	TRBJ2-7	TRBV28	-	TGTGCCAGCAGTGGCAAGGGACAGGGGTCCTACGAGCAGTACTTC	CASSGKGQGSYEQYF
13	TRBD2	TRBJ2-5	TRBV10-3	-	TGTGCCATCAGTGAAAGGGAGGGAGAGACCCAGTACTTC	CAISEREGETQYF
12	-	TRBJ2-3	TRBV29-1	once	TGCAGCGTATCGGAAGGGGCAGATACGCAGTATTTT	CSVSEGADTQYF
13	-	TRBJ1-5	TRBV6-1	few	TGTGCCAGCAGGATCCTTAGCAATCAGCCCCAGCATTTT	CASRILSNQPQHF
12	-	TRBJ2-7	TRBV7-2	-	TGTGCCAGCAGCAATCAGGGACATAGGCTCTACTTC	CASSNQGHRLYF
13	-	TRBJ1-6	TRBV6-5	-	TGTGCCAGCAGTCCTCGACAGGCCTCACCCCTCCACTTT	CASSPRQASPLHF
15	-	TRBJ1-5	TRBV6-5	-	TGTGCCAGCAGTTACTCGAGAGTGAGCAATCAGCCCCAGCATTTT	CASSYSRVSNQPQHF
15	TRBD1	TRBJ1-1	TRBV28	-	TGTGCCAGCAGGAAACCCAGACAGGGATATACTGAAGCTTTCTTT	CASRKPRQGYTEAFF
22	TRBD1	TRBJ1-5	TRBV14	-	TGTGCCAGCAGCCAGGCTTCCCAGACAGGGGGAGGGGATGTATATGGCAATCAGCCCCAGCATTTT	CASSQASQTGGGDVYGNQPQHF
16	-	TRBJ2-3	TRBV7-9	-	TGTGCCAGCAGCCCTCCTCGGAGGTTCGGCACAGATACGCAGTATTTT	CASSPPRRFGTDTQYF
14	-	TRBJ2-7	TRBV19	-	TGTGCCAGTAGTCAAGGGGGTTCGACCTACGAGCAGTACTTC	CASSQGGSTYEQYF
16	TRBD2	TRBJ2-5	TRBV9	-	TGTGCCAGCAGCCCCAGTCGGGGGGGGCCCCAAGAGACCCAGTACTTC	CASSPSRGGPQETQYF
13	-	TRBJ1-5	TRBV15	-	TGTGCCACCAGCATGGGCAGCAATCAGCCCCAGCATTTT	CATSMGSNQPQHF
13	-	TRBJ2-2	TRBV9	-	TGTGCCAGCAGCCTTCTTCGCACCGGGGAGCTGTTTTTT	CASSLLRTGELFF